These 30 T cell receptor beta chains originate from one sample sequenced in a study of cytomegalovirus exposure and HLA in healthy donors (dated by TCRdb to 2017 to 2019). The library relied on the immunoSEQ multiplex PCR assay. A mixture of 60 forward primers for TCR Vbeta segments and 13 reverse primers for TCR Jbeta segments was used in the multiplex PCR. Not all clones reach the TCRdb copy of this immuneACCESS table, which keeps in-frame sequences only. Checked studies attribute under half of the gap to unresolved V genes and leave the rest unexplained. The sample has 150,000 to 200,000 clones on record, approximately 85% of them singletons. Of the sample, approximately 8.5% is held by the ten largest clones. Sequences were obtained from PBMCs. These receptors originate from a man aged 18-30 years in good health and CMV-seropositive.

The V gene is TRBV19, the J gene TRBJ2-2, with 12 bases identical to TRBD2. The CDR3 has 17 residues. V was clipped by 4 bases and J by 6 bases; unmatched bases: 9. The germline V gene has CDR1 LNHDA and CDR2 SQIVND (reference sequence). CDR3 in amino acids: CASSRASGGVSPGELFF. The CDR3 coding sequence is TGTGCCAGTAGTAGGGCTAGCGGGGGGGTATCTCCCGGGGAGCTGTTTTTT.

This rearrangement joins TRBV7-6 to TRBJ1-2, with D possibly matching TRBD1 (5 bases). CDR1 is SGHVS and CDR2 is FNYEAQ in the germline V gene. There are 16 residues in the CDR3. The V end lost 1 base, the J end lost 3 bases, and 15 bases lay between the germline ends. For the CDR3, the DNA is TGTGCCAGCAGCTTAGAAGGGGTCGGGGGAGACTATGGCTACACCTTC. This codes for CASSLEGVGGDYGYTF.

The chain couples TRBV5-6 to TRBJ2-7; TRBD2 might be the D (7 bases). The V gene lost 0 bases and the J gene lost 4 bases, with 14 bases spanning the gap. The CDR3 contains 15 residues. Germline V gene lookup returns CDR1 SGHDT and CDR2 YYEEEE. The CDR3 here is CASSLVAGALYEQYF. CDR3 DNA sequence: TGTGCCAGCAGCTTGGTGGCGGGGGCTCTTTACGAGCAGTACTTC.

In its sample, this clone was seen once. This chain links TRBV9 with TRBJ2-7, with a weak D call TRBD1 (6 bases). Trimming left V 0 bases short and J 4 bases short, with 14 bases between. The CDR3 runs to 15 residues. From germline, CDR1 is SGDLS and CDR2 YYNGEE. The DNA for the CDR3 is TGTGCCAGCAGCGTAGGTGTCGGACAGCGGTACGAGCAGTACTTC. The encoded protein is CASSVGVGQRYEQYF.

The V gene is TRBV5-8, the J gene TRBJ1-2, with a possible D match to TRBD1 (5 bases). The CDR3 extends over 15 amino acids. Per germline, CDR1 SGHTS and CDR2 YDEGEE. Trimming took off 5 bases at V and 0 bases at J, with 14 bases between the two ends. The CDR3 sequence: CASRKTGSANYGYTF. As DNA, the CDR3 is TGTGCCAGCAGGAAAACAGGCTCTGCTAACTATGGCTACACCTTC.

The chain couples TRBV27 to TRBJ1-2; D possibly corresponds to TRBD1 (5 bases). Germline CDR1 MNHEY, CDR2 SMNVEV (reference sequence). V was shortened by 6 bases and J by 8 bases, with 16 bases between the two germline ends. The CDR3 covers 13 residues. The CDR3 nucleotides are TGTGCCAGCAGCCAGCAGGGTTTTGGAGGCTACACCTTC. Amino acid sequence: CASSQQGFGGYTF.

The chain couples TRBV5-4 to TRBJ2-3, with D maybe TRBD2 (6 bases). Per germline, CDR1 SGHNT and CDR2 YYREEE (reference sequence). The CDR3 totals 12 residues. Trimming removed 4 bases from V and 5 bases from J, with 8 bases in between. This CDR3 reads CASSVSGDTQYF. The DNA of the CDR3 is TGTGCCAGCAGCGTTAGCGGAGATACGCAGTATTTT.

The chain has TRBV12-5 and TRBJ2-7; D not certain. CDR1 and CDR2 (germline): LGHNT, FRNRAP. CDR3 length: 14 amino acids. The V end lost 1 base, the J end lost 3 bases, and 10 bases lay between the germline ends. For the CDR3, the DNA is TGTGCTAGTGGTTTGGCCTCTACGAACTACGAGCAGTACTTC. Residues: CASGLASTNYEQYF.

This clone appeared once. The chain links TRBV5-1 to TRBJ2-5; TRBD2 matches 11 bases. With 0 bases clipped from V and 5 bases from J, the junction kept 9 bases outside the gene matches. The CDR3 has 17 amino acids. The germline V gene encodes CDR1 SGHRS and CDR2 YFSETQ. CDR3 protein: CASSLALAGVSGETQYF. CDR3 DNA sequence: TGCGCCAGCAGCTTGGCACTAGCGGGGGTGTCGGGGGAGACCCAGTACTTC.

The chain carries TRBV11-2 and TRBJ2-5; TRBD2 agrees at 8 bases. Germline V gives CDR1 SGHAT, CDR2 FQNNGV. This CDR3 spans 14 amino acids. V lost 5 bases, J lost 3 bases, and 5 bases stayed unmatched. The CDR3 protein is CASSPSGGEETQYF. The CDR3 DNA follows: TGTGCCAGCAGCCCGAGCGGGGGAGAAGAGACCCAGTACTTC.

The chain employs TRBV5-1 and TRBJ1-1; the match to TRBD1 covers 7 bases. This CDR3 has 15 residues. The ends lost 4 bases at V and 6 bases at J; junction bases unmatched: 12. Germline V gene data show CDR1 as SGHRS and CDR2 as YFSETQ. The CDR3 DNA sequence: TGCGCCAGCAGCACCCGGCGGGACAGTACCTCTGAAGCTTTCTTT. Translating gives CASSTRRDSTSEAFF.

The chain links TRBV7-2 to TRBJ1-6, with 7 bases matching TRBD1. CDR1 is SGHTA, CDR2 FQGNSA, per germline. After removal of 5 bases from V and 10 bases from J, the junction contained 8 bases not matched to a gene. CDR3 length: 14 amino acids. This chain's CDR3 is CASSPRTGRSPLHF. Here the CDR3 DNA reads TGTGCCAGCAGCCCTAGGACAGGAAGATCACCCCTCCACTTT.

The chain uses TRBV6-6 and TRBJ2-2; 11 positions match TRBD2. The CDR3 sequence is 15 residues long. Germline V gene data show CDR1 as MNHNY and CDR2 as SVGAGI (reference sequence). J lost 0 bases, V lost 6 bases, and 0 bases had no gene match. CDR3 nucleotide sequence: TGTGCCAGCAGACTAGCGGGGGCGAACACCGGGGAGCTGTTTTTT. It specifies CASRLAGANTGELFF.

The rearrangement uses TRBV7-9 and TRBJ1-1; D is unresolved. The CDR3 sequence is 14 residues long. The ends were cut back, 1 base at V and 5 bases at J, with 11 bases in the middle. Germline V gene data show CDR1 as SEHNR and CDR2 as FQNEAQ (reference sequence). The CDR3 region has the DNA TGTGCCAGCAGCTTAGTGGACTGGGAGACTGAAGCTTTCTTT. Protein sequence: CASSLVDWETEAFF. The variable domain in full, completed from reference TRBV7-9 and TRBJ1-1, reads DTGVSQNPRHKITKRGQNVTFRCDPISEHNRLYWYRQTLGQGPEFLTYFQNEAQLEKSRLLSDRFSAERPKGSFSTLEIQRTEQGDSAMYLCASSLVDWETEAFFGQGTRLTVV.

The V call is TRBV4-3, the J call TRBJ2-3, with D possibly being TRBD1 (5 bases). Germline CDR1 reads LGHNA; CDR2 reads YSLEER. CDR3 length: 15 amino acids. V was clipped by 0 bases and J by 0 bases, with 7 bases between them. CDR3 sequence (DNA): TGCGCCAGCAGCCAAGACAGGGTGAGCACAGATACGCAGTATTTT. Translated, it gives CASSQDRVSTDTQYF.

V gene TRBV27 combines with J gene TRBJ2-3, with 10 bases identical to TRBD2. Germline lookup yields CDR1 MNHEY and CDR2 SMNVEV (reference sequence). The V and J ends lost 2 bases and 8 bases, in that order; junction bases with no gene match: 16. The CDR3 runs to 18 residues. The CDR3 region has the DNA TGTGCCAGCAGTTTAAGGGCCCTCCTAGCGGGGGACGGGAGTACGCAGTATTTT. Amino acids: CASSLRALLAGDGSTQYF.

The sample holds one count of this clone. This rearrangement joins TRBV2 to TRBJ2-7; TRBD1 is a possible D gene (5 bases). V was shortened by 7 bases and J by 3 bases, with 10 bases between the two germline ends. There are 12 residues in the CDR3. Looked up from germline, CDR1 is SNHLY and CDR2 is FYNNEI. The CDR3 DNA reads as TGTGCCAGCAAGGGGAACCTCTACGAGCAGTACTTC. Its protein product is CASKGNLYEQYF.

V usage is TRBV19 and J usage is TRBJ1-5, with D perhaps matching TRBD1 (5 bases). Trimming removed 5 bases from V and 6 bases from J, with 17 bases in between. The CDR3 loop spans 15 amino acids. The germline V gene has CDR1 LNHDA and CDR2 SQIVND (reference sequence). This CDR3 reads CASSLGQGGSQPQHF. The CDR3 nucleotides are TGTGCCAGTAGTCTGGGCCAGGGAGGGTCTCAGCCCCAGCATTTT.

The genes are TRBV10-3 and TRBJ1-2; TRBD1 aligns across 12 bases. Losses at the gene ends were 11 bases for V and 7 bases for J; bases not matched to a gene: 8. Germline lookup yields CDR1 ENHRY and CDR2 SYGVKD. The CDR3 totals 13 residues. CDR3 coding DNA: TGTGCCGGCCAGGGACAGGGGGCTTTTGGCTACACCTTC. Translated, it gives CAGQGQGAFGYTF.

The CDR3 spells CATSRGGSTTNEKLFF. In DNA form, the CDR3 reads TGTGCCACCAGCAGGGGGGGTTCCACAACTAATGAAAAACTGTTTTTT. The V gene is TRBV15, the J gene TRBJ1-4; tentatively, D is TRBD1 (5 bases). The CDR3 length is 16 residues. Germline V gene lookup returns CDR1 LNHNV and CDR2 YYDKDF (reference sequence). Trimming removed 3 bases from V and 0 bases from J, with 11 bases in between. Combining the CDR3 with reference TRBV15 and TRBJ1-4 gives the whole variable domain DAMVIQNPRYQVTQFGKPVTLSCSQTLNHNVMYWYQQKSSQAPKLLFHYYDKDFNNEADTPDNFQSRRPNTSFCFLDIRSPGLGDTAMYLCATSRGGSTTNEKLFFGSGTQLSVL.

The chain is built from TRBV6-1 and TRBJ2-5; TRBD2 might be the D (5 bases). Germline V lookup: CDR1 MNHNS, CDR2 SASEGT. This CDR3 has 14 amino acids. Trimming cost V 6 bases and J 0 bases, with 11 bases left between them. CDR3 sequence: CASRRRGNQETQYF. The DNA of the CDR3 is TGTGCCAGCAGGAGGAGAGGGAACCAAGAGACCCAGTACTTC.

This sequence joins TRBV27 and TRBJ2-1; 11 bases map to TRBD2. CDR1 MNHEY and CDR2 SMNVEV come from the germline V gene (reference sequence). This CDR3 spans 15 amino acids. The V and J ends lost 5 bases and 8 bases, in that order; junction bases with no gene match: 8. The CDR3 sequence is CASSTLSGGAYEQFF. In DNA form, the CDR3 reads TGTGCCAGCAGTACTCTTAGCGGGGGGGCATATGAGCAGTTCTTC.

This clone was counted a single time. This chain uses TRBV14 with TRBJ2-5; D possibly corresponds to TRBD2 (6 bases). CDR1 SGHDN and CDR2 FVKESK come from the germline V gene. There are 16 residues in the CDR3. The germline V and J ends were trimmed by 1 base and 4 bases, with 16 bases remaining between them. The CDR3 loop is CASSQVLGGVGETQYF. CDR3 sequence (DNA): TGTGCCAGCAGCCAAGTTCTGGGCGGGGTGGGAGAGACCCAGTACTTC.

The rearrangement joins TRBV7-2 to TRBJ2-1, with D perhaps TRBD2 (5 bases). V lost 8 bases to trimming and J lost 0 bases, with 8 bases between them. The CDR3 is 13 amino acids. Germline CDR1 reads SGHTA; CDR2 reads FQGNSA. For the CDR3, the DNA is TGTGCCAGCGTTGAGGGCTCCTACAATGAGCAGTTCTTC. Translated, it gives CASVEGSYNEQFF.

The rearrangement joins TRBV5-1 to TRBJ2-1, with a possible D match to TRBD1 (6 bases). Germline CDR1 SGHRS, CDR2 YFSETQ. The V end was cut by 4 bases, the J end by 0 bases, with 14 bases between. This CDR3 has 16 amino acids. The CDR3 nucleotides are TGCGCCAGCAGCAGGAAGGGGGTCAGCTCCTACAATGAGCAGTTCTTC. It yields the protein CASSRKGVSSYNEQFF.

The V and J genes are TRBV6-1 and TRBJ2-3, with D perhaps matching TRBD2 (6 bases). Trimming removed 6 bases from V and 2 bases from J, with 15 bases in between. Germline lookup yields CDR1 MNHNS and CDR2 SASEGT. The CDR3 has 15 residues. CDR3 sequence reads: CASRATSPATDTQYF. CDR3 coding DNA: TGTGCCAGCAGAGCGACTAGTCCGGCCACAGATACGCAGTATTTT.

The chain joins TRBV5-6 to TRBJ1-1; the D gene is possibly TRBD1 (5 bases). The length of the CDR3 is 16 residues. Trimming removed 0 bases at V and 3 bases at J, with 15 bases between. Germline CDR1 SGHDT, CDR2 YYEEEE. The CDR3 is CASSLAGGVLYTEAFF. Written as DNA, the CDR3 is TGTGCCAGCAGCTTGGCCGGGGGGGTCCTATACACTGAAGCTTTCTTT.

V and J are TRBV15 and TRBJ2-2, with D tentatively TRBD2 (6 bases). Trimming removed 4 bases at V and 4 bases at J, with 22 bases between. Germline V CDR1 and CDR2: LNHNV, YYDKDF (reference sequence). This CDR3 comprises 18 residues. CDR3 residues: CATSTIHTGGAGTGELFF. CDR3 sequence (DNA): TGTGCCACCAGCACTATACATACCGGGGGAGCTGGCACCGGGGAGCTGTTTTTT.

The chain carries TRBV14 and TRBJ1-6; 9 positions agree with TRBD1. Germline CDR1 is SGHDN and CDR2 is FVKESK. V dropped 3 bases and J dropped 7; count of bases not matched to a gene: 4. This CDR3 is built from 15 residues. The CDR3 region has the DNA TGTGCCAGCAGCCAGGGGGGGACAGGGAATTCACCCCTCCACTTT. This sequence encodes CASSQGGTGNSPLHF.

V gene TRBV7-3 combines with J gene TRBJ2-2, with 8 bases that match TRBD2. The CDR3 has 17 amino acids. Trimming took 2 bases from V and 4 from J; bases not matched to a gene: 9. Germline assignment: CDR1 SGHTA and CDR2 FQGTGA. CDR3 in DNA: TGTGCCAGCAGCTTACTCTCGGCGGGGGGTTCCACCGGGGAGCTGTTTTTT. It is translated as CASSLLSAGGSTGELFF.